This record concerns one TCR beta chain sequence. Its antigen remains unidentified. This sample was taken from a study of cytomegalovirus exposure and HLA in healthy donors. Study observations and caveats: The authors later found most CMV-associated TCR beta chains appeared HLA-restricted.

Though probably carrying unrecorded immune exposures, donors were nominally healthy at sampling. Amplification used 60 Vbeta primers and 13 Jbeta primers. Only in-frame clones appear in the TCRdb table, and some are missing; sequencing was by immunoSEQ multiplex PCR. The table lists 150,000 to 200,000 clones, about four fifths of them singletons, with approximately 2.9% in the top ten. The germline V and J ends were trimmed by 4 bases and 5 bases, with 16 bases remaining between them. The CDR3 has 14 residues. Germline CDR1 SQVTM, CDR2 ANQGSEA. Sequenced: PBMCs. The chain links TRBV29-1 to TRBJ2-3; perhaps TRBD1 as D (6 bases). This sequence originates from a female donor in good health and CMV-seronegative. CDR3: CSVVGTSVGDTQYF. As DNA, the CDR3 is TGCAGCGTTGTTGGGACATCAGTGGGAGATACGCAGTATTTT.